This T cell receptor (beta chain) emerged from a study of cytomegalovirus exposure and HLA in healthy donors. Overall study context: The platform used for the 95 to 150 validation repertoires matched that of the 500 to 850 first-cohort repertoires, a later analysis reported. Study-level results: According to reports, the classifier identified cytomegalovirus status with high specificity and sensitivity. Specificity for CMV antigens was confirmed in vitro for a few of the CMV-associated chains. The study put some 150 TCR beta chains on its list as cytomegalovirus-associated.

Trimming cost V 1 base and J 8 bases, with 9 bases left between them. Germline-derived CDR1 and CDR2 are GTSNPN and SVGIG (reference sequence). The CDR3 has 12 residues. Clones were sequenced by immunoSEQ multiplex PCR, and TCRdb holds only the in-frame ones, with some missing. Counted here are some 250,000 clones, 90% occurring once; the ten biggest clones make up roughly 3%. In the case of this clone: No antigen is known for it.

This clonotype was sampled from a woman in her twenties or thirties in good health and CMV-seronegative. This chain connects TRBV30 to TRBJ2-1, with D perhaps matching TRBD1 or TRBD2 (5 bases each). The sample comprised PBMCs. The CDR3 loop reads CAWSGGSDEQFF. DNA for the CDR3: TGTGCCTGGAGTGGGGGGAGTGATGAGCAGTTCTTC. Drawing the rest from reference TRBV30 and TRBJ2-1, the complete variable domain is SQTIHQWPATLVQPVGSPLSLECTVEGTSNPNLYWYRQAAGRGLQLLFYSVGIGQISSEVPQNLSASRPQDRQFILSSKKLLLSDSGFYLCAWSGGSDEQFFGPGTRLTVL.